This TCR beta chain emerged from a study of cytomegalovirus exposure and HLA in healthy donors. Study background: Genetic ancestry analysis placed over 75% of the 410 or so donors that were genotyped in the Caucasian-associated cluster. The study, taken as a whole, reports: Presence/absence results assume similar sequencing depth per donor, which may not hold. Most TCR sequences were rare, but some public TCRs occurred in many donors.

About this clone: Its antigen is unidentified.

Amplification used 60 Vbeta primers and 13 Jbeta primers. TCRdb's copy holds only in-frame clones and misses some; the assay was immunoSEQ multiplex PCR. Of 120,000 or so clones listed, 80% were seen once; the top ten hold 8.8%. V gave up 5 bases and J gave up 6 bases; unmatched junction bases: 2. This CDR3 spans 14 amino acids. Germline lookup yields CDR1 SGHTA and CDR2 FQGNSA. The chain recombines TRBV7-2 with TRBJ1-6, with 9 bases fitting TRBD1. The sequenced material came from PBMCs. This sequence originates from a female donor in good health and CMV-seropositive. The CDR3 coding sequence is TGTGCCAGCAGCCCGGACAGGGGTAATTCACCCCTCCACTTT. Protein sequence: CASSPDRGNSPLHF.